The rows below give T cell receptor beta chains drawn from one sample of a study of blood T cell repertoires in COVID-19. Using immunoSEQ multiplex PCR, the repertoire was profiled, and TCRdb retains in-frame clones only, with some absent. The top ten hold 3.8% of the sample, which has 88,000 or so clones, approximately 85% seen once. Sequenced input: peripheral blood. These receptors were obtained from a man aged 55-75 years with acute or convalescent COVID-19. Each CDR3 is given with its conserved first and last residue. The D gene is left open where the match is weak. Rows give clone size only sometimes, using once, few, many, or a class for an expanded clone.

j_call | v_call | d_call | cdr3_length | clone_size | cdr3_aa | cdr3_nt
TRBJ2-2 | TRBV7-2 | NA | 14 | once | CASSLDPGAGELFF | TGTGCCAGCAGCTTAGATCCCGGGGCCGGGGAGCTGTTTTTT
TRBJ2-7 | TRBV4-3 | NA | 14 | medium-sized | CASSQDVGSYEQYF | TGCGCCAGCAGCCAAGATGTCGGCTCCTACGAGCAGTACTTC
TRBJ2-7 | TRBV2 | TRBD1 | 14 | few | CASSMTGQRYEQYF | TGTGCCAGCAGTATGACGGGACAGCGCTACGAGCAGTACTTC
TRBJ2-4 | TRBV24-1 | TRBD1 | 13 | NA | CATSETGGNIQYF | TGTGCCACCAGTGAGACAGGGGGGAACATTCAGTACTTC
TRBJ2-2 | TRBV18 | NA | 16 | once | CASSPAAGTNTGELFF | TGTGCCAGCTCCCCCGCGGCAGGGACGAACACCGGGGAGCTGTTTTTT
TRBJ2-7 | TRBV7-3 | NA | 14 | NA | CANIASGWVYEQYF | TGTGCCAACATTGCAAGCGGGTGGGTCTACGAGCAGTACTTC
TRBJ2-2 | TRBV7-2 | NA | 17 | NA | CASSPRTGRVNTGELFF | TGTGCCAGCAGCCCACGGACAGGGAGGGTCAACACCGGGGAGCTGTTTTTT
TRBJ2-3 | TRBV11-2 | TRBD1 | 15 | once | CASSTYRGRTDTQYF | TGTGCCAGCAGCACCTACAGGGGGCGGACAGATACGCAGTATTTT
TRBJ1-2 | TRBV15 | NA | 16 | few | CATSRDRGRAGDGYTF | TGTGCCACCAGCAGAGATAGGGGCAGGGCGGGAGATGGCTACACCTTC
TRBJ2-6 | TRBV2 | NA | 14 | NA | CASSREVGANVLTF | TGTGCCAGCAGTCGAGAAGTCGGGGCCAACGTCCTGACTTTC
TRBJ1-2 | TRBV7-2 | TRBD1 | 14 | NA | CASSVPGTAYGYTF | TGTGCCAGCAGCGTACCAGGGACAGCCTATGGCTACACCTTC
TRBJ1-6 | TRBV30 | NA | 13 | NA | CARSGTGSSPLHF | TGTGCCAGATCCGGGACTGGCAGTTCACCCCTCCACTTT
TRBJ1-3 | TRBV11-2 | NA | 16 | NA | CASSSRRGSSGNTIYF | TGTGCCAGCAGCTCCCGTCGGGGAAGCTCTGGAAACACCATATATTTT
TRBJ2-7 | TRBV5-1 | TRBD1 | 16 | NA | CASSLAGTGVHYEQYF | TGCGCCAGCAGCTTGGCCGGCACAGGGGTGCATTACGAGCAGTACTTC
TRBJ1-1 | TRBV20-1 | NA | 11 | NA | CSATPGTEAFF | TGCAGTGCCACACCAGGCACTGAAGCTTTCTTT
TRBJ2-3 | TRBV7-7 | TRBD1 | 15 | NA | CASSPGQGSSDTQYF | TGTGCTAGCAGCCCCGGACAGGGGTCGTCAGATACGCAGTATTTT
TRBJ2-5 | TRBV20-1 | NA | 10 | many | CSAARETQYF | TGCAGTGCAGCGAGGGAGACCCAGTACTTC
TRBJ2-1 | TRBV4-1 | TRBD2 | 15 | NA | CASSRSSGIGYEQFF | TGCGCCAGCAGCCGATCTAGCGGGATAGGCTATGAGCAGTTCTTC
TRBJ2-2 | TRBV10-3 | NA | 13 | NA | CAISGDRTGELFF | TGTGCCATCAGTGGAGACAGGACCGGGGAGCTGTTTTTT
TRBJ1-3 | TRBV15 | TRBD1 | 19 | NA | CATSRDLPGQTISGNTIYF | TGTGCCACCAGCAGAGATCTGCCGGGACAGACGATTTCTGGAAACACCATATATTTT
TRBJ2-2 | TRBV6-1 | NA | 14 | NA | CASSEAHSTGELFF | TGTGCCAGCAGTGAAGCCCACAGCACCGGGGAGCTGTTTTTT
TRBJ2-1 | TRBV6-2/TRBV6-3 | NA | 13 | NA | CASSLERDNEQFF | TGTGCCAGCAGTTTAGAGCGGGACAATGAGCAGTTCTTC
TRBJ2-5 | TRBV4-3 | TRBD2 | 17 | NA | CASSQGSSGGYQETQYF | TGCGCCAGCAGCCAAGGATCAAGCGGGGGGTACCAAGAGACCCAGTACTTC
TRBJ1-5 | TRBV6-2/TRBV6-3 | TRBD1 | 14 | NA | CASSPTGTVQPQHF | TGTGCCAGCAGTCCGACAGGGACGGTTCAGCCCCAGCATTTT
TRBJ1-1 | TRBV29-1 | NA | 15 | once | CSVYQTGFGDSEAFF | TGCAGCGTTTACCAAACGGGATTCGGGGACTCTGAAGCTTTCTTT
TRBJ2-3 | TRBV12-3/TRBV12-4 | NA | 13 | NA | CASSWDSADTQYF | TGTGCCAGCAGTTGGGACTCAGCGGATACGCAGTATTTT
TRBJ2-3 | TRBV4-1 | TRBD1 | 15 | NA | CASSQGTGAGDTQYF | TGCGCCAGCAGCCAGGGGACAGGGGCGGGAGATACGCAGTATTTT
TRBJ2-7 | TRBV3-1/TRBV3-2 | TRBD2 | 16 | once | CASSQDVAGGSYEQYF | TGTGCCAGCAGCCAAGATGTAGCGGGAGGATCCTACGAGCAGTACTTC
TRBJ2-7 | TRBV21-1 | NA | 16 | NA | CASSNGNRQCSYEQYF | TGTGCCAGCAGCAATGGGAATCGACAGTGCTCCTACGAGCAGTACTTC
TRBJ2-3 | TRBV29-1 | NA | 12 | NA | CSVESGEDTQYF | TGCAGCGTTGAGTCAGGGGAGGATACGCAGTATTTT
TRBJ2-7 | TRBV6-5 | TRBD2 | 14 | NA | CASRTSGTNYKQYF | TGTGCCAGCAGAACTAGCGGAACAAACTACAAGCAGTACTTC
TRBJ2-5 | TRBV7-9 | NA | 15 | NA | CASSPRGAGQETQYF | TGTGCCAGCAGCCCCAGGGGGGCGGGCCAAGAGACCCAGTACTTC
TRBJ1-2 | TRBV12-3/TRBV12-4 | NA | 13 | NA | CASSEQGNYGYTF | TGTGCCAGCAGTGAACAGGGAAACTATGGCTACACCTTC
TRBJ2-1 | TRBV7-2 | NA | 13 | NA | CASSYIRVNEQFF | TGTGCCAGCAGCTACATCAGGGTCAATGAGCAGTTCTTC
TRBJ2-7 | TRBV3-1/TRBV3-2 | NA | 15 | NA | CASSQEGGAPYEQYF | TGTGCCAGCAGCCAAGAGGGGGGGGCTCCCTACGAGCAGTACTTC